This T cell receptor (beta chain) was profiled in a study of metastatic and nonmetastatic thyroid tumors. The CDR3 is 15 residues long. The ends lost 5 bases at V and 6 bases at J; junction bases unmatched: 6. Germline CDR1 is SGHVS and CDR2 is FQNEAQ. Prior to thyroid surgery, none of the patients had received any treatment. This clone counts as medium-sized. In the study's own analysis: Building a distant-metastasis classifier for papillary thyroid cancer drew on CDR3 differences across clinicopathological groups. TCRdb re-called clones from the PCR reads using MiXCR. In this record, the V and J calls reflect TCRdb's handling and not the investigators' own analysis. This table has about 12,000 clones, 30% to 40% appearing once.

The material sequenced was tumor tissue. The receptor comes from a male donor with papillary thyroid cancer or a benign thyroid nodule (not recorded which). Some clones in this sample may be carry-over from other donors' samples. V usage is TRBV7-8 and J usage is TRBJ2-1, with 11 bases that match TRBD2. CDR3 loop: CASSPGLADFNEQFF. CDR3 nucleotide sequence: TGTGCCAGCAGCCCGGGACTAGCGGACTTCAATGAGCAGTTCTTC.